These 14 T cell receptor beta chains were all obtained from the same sample, sequenced in a study of cytomegalovirus exposure and HLA in healthy donors. It was with 60 Vbeta and 13 Jbeta primers that the PCR ran. This table comes from immunoSEQ multiplex PCR, and its TCRdb copy is limited to in-frame clones, with some not included. The sample includes about 120,000 clones, approximately 83% of them seen just once. Sequencing used PBMCs. All receptors derive from a woman younger than 30 in good health and CMV-seronegative.

This clone has more than one count but fewer than ten. V gene TRBV6-1 combines with J gene TRBJ1-5, with D unresolved. Deletions cut 2 bases from V and 3 bases from J, with 11 bases between. CDR3 length: 15 residues. The germline gives CDR1 MNHNS, CDR2 SASEGT. This CDR3 reads CASSELALHNQPQHF. The CDR3 nucleotides are TGTGCCAGCAGTGAACTGGCCCTCCACAATCAGCCCCAGCATTTT.

The chain uses TRBV6-1 and TRBJ2-2; 7 bases align to TRBD1. Germline V gives CDR1 MNHNS, CDR2 SASEGT. The CDR3 loop spans 15 amino acids. Germline trimming cut 6 bases from V and 2 bases from J; bases unmatched to any gene: 6. The CDR3 is CASSGRDSNTGELFF. CDR3 bases: TGTGCCAGCAGCGGACGGGACAGTAACACCGGGGAGCTGTTTTTT.

V is TRBV18 and J is TRBJ1-1; D unresolved. Trimming shortened V by 3 bases and J by 1 base, and 12 bases separated the two germline ends. Germline CDR1 reads KGHSH; CDR2 reads LQKENI. The CDR3 sequence is 15 residues long. The CDR3 nucleotides are TGTGCCAGCTCACCTCGCGAGGCGGGGAACACTGAAGCTTTCTTT. This codes for CASSPREAGNTEAFF. The entire variable domain, with the rest obtained from reference TRBV18 and TRBJ1-1, is as follows: NAGVMQNPRHLVRRRGQEARLRCSPMKGHSHVYWYRQLPEEGLKFMVYLQKENIIDESGMPKERFSAEFPKEGPSILRIQQVVRGDSAAYFCASSPREAGNTEAFFGQGTRLTVV.

The rearrangement uses TRBV14 and TRBJ1-4, with 7 bases identical to TRBD1. The germline CDR1 and CDR2 sequences are SGHDN and FVKESK. There are 15 residues in the CDR3. V lost 5 bases to trimming and J lost 8 bases; unmatched junction nucleotides: 11. The CDR3 sequence is CASSGLTGQREKLFF. CDR3 coding DNA: TGTGCCAGCAGCGGGCTTACGGGACAGAGAGAAAAACTGTTTTTT.

The chain links TRBV5-1 to TRBJ1-1, with no clear D. The germline V gene encodes CDR1 SGHRS and CDR2 YFSETQ. V was clipped by 2 bases and J by 1 base, with 12 bases between them. The CDR3 extends over 15 amino acids. This chain's CDR3 is CASSLSGNTNTEAFF. The CDR3 nucleotides are TGCGCCAGCAGCTTAAGCGGCAACACGAACACTGAAGCTTTCTTT.

The rearrangement links TRBV5-8 to TRBJ1-5; D gene unclear. Germline CDR1 reads SGHTS; CDR2 reads YDEGEE. Trimming took 5 bases from V and 6 from J, leaving 9 bases between them. The CDR3 is 12 amino acids. The DNA of the CDR3 is TGTGCCAGCAGACTACCCGGTCAGCCCCAGCATTTT. The encoded protein is CASRLPGQPQHF.

The genes are TRBV19 and TRBJ1-4; possibly TRBD1 for D (5 bases). The ends were cut back, 4 bases at V and 3 bases at J, with 21 bases in the middle. CDR1 and CDR2 from the germline V gene are LNHDA and SQIVND (reference sequence). The CDR3 has 18 residues. The CDR3 sequence: CASSNLGHRGASNEKLFF. The DNA of the CDR3 is TGTGCCAGTAGTAACCTCGGACACCGCGGGGCGTCTAATGAAAAACTGTTTTTT.

With respect to this clone: At one end the junction does not follow the germline gene, possibly because of a read error. The chain has TRBV5-6 and TRBJ2-1, with D possibly matching TRBD2 (6 bases). The CDR3 covers 15 residues. The germline V gene has CDR1 SGHDT and CDR2 YYEEEE. CDR3 DNA: TGTGCCGGCAGCCGAAGCGGGCCTAGTTACAATGAGCAGTTCTTC. Its protein product is CAGSRSGPSYNEQFF.

There are a few counts of this clone. The rearrangement uses TRBV29-1 and TRBJ2-7; 9 positions match TRBD1. The CDR3 length is 13 residues. Germline values: CDR1 SQVTM, CDR2 ANQGSEA. V was pared by 4 bases and J by 4 bases, with 5 bases of the junction left unmatched. CDR3 sequence reads: CSVGGQGFYEQYF. The DNA for the CDR3 is TGCAGCGTTGGGGGACAGGGTTTTTACGAGCAGTACTTC.

This clone was detected only once. The chain combines TRBV19 with TRBJ1-4; tentatively, D is TRBD1 (5 bases). Between the trimmed V and J ends, which lost 1 base and 8 bases, there was a span of 14 bases. Germline CDR1 LNHDA, CDR2 SQIVND (reference sequence). The CDR3 has 15 residues. In DNA form, the CDR3 reads TGTGCCAGTAGTATAGGGGCAGGGAAATTCGAAAAACTGTTTTTT. This encodes CASSIGAGKFEKLFF.

The chain joins TRBV2 to TRBJ1-1, with 12 bases fitting TRBD1. In germline, CDR1 is SNHLY, CDR2 FYNNEI. J gave up 5 bases and V 7 bases, and 5 bases lay outside the gene matches. The CDR3 totals 14 residues. CDR3 residues: CASKGTGGDTEAFF. In DNA, the CDR3 is TGTGCCAGCAAGGGGACAGGGGGCGATACTGAAGCTTTCTTT. The full variable domain, with the rest looked up from reference TRBV2 and TRBJ1-1, is EPEVTQTPSHQVTQMGQEVILRCVPISNHLYFYWYRQILGQKVEFLVSFYNNEISEKSEIFDDQFSVERPDGSNFTLKIRSTKLEDSAMYFCASKGTGGDTEAFFGQGTRLTVV.

V gene TRBV14 combines with J gene TRBJ1-1; D unclear. CDR1 SGHDN and CDR2 FVKESK come from the germline V gene. This CDR3 has 13 amino acids. V was cut by 2 bases and J by 1 base, with 5 bases left in between. The chain's CDR3 is CASSQSWNTEAFF. Here the CDR3 DNA reads TGTGCCAGCAGCCAATCTTGGAACACTGAAGCTTTCTTT.

V usage is TRBV11-2 and J usage is TRBJ2-5, with D maybe TRBD1 (6 bases). V shed 5 bases and J shed 6 bases, with 19 bases lying between them. The germline V gene has CDR1 SGHAT and CDR2 FQNNGV. CDR3 size: 15 residues. In DNA form, the CDR3 reads TGTGCCAGCAGCAAAAAGGCTAGGGGGATACAGACCCAGTACTTC. Translation gives CASSKKARGIQTQYF.

About this clone itself: One junction end disagrees with the germline gene, perhaps due to a read error. The chain employs TRBV19 and TRBJ1-5, with TRBD1 matching 8 bases. Germline CDR1 LNHDA, CDR2 SQIVND (reference sequence). The CDR3 has 15 amino acids. This CDR3 is CASIISTGVGQPQHF. The CDR3 DNA reads as TGTGCCAGTATTATATCGACAGGGGTGGGTCAGCCCCAGCATTTT.